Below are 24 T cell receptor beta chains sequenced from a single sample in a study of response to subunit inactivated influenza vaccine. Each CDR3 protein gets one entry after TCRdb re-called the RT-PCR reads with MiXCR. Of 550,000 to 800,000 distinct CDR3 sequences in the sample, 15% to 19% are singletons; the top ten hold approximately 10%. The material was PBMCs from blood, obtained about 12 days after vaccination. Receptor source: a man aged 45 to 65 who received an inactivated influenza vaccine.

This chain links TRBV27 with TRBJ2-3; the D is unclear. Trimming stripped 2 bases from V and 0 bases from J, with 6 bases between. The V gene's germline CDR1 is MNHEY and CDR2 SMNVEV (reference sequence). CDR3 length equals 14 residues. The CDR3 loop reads CASSLPRSTDTQYF. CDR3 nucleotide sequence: TGTGCCAGCAGTTTACCCCGAAGCACAGATACGCAGTATTTT.

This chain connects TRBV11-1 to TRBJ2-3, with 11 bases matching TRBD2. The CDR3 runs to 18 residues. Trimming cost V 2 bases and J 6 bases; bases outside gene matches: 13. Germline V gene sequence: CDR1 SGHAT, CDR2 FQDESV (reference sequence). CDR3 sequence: CASSLLSLLAGGPDTQYF. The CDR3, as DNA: TGTGCCAGCAGCTTATTATCCCTGCTAGCGGGGGGCCCGGATACGCAGTATTTT.

The CDR3 coding sequence is TGTGCCAGCAGCGCCTCACAGGGGGCCGGTTACAATGAGCAGTTCTTC. Its translation is CASSASQGAGYNEQFF. This chain links TRBV13 with TRBJ2-1; 9 nucleotides agree with TRBD1. The CDR3 totals 16 residues. V was pared by 5 bases and J by 4 bases, with 9 bases of the junction left unmatched. In germline, CDR1 is PRHDT, CDR2 FYEKMQ (reference sequence). Complete variable domain (other parts from reference TRBV13 and TRBJ2-1): AAGVIQSPRHLIKEKRETATLKCYPIPRHDTVYWYQQGPGQDPQFLISFYEKMQSDKGSIPDRFSAQQFSDYHSELNMSSLELGDSALYFCASSASQGAGYNEQFFGPGTRLTVL.

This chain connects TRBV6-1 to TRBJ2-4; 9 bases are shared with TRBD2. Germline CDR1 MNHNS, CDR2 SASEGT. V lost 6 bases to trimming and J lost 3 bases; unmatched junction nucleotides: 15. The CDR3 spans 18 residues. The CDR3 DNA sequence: TGTGCCAGCAGGACAATCATTAGCGGGAGTACGGTCAAAAACATTCAGTACTTC. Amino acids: CASRTIISGSTVKNIQYF.

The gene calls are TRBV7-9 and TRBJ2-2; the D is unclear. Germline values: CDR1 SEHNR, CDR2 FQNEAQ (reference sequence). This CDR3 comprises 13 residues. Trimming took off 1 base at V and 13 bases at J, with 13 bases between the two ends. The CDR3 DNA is TGTGCCAGCAGCTTAGATGCCTTCTCCGCGCTGTTTTTT. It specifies CASSLDAFSALFF.

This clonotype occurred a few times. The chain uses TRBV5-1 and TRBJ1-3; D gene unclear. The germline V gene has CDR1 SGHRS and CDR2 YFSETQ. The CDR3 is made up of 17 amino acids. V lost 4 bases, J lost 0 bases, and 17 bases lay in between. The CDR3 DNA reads TGCGCCAGCAGCCCTTTTGGAGGGTCCGGCTCTGGAAACACCATATATTTT. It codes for CASSPFGGSGSGNTIYF. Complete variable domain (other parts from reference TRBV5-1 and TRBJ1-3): KAGVTQTPRYLIKTRGQQVTLSCSPISGHRSVSWYQQTPGQGLQFLFEYFSETQRNKGNFPGRFSGRQFSNSRSEMNVSTLELGDSALYLCASSPFGGSGSGNTIYFGEGSWLTVV.

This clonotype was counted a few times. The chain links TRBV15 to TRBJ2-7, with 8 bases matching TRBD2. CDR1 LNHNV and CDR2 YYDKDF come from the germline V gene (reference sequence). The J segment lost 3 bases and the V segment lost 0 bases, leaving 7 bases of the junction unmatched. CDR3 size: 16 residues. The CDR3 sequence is CATSRDLASGHYEQYF. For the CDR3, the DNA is TGTGCCACCAGCAGAGATCTGGCTAGCGGGCACTACGAGCAGTACTTC.

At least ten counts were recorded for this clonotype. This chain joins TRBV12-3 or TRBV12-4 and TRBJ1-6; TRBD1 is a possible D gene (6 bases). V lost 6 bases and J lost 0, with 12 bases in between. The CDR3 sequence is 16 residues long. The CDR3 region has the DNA TGTGCCAGCAGCCAAGACAGGAGCTCCTATAATTCACCCCTCCACTTT. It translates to CASSQDRSSYNSPLHF.

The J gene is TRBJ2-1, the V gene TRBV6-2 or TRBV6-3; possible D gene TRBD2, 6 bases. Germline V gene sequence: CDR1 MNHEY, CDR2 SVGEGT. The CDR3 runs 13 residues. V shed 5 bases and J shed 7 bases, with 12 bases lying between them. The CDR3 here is CASSRRRENEQFF. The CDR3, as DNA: TGTGCCAGCAGTCGTAGGAGGGAGAATGAGCAGTTCTTC.

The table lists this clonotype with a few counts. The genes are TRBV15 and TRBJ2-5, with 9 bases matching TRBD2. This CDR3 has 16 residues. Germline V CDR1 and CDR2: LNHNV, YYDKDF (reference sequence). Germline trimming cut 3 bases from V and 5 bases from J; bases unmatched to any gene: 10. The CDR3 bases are TGTGCCACCAGCAGGTACAGTAGCGGGAGTTACGAGACCCAGTACTTC. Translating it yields CATSRYSSGSYETQYF.

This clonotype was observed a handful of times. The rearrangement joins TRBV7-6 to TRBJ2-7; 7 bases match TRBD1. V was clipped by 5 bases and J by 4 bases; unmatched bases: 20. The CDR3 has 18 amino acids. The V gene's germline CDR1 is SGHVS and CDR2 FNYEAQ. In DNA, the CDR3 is TGTGCCAGCAGCAAAACGCCGCACCGACAGGGCAGACTTTACGAGCAGTACTTC. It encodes CASSKTPHRQGRLYEQYF.

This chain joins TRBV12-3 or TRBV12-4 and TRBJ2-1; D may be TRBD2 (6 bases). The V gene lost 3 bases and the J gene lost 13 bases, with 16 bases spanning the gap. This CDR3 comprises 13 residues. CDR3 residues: CASSFRTREKQFF. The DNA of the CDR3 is TGTGCCAGCAGTTTCCGTACACGGGAGAAACAGTTCTTC.

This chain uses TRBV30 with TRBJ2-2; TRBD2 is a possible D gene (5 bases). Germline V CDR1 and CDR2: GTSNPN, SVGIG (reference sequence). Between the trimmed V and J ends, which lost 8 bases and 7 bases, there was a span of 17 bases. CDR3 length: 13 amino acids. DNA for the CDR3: TGTGCCACGGACCCCGGAGGCAGCGGGGAGCTGTTTTTT. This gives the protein CATDPGGSGELFF.

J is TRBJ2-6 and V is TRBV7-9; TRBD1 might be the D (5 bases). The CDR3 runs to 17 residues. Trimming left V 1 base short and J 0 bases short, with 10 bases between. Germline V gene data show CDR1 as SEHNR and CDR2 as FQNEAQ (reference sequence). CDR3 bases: TGTGCCAGCAGCTTAGTGCGGACAACCTCTGGGGCCAACGTCCTGACTTTC. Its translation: CASSLVRTTSGANVLTF. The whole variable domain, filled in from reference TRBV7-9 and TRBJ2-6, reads DTGVSQNPRHKITKRGQNVTFRCDPISEHNRLYWYRQTLGQGPEFLTYFQNEAQLEKSRLLSDRFSAERPKGSFSTLEIQRTEQGDSAMYLCASSLVRTTSGANVLTFGAGSRLTVL.

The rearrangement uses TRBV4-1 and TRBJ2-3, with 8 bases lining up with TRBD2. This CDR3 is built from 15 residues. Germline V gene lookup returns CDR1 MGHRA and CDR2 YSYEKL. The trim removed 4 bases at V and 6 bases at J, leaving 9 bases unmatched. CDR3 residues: CASSPRGDPPDTQYF. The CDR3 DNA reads TGCGCCAGCAGCCCGCGGGGGGACCCCCCCGATACGCAGTATTTT.

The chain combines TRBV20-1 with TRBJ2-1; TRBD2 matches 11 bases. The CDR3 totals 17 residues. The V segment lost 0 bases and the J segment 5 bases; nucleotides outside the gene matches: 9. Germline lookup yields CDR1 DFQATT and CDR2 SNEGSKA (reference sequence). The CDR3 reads CSARDQLGTSGHNEQFF. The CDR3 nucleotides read TGCAGTGCTAGAGACCAACTTGGGACTAGCGGACACAATGAGCAGTTCTTC.

The CDR3 spells CASSYSLGMGRGTDTQYF. The CDR3 coding sequence is TGTGCCAGCAGTTACTCGCTGGGGATGGGGAGGGGCACAGATACGCAGTATTTT. This chain links TRBV6-5 with TRBJ2-3; 7 bases agree with TRBD2. This CDR3 contains 18 residues. The junction had 10 bases not matched to a gene; V was cut back by 0 bases and J by 1 base. The germline V gene has CDR1 MNHEY and CDR2 SVGAGI.

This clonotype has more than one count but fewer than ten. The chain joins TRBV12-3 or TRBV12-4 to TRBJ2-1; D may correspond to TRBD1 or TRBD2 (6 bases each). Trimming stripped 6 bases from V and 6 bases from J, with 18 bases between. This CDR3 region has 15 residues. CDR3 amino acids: CASSSSLGGGNEQFF. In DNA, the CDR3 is TGTGCCAGCAGCTCAAGTCTGGGGGGCGGCAATGAGCAGTTCTTC.

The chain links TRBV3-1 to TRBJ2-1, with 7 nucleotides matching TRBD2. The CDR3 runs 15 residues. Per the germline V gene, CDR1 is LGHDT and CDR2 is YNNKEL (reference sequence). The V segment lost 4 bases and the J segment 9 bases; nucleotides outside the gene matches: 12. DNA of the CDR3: TGTGCCAGCAGCCTGATCGTGGGAGGGCCGTCTGAGCAGTTCTTC. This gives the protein CASSLIVGGPSEQFF.

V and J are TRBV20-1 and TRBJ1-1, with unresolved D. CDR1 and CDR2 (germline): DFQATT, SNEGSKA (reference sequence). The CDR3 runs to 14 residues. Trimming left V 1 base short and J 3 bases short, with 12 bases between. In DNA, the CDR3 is TGCAGTGCTAGAGGAAATGTCGGCGACACTGAAGCTTTCTTT. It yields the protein CSARGNVGDTEAFF.

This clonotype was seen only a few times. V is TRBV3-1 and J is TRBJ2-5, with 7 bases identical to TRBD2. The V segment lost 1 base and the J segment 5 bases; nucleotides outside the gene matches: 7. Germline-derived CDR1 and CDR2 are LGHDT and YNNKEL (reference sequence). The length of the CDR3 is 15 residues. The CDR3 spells CASSQAAVAGETQYF. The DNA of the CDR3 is TGTGCCAGCAGCCAAGCTGCCGTAGCGGGTGAGACCCAGTACTTC.

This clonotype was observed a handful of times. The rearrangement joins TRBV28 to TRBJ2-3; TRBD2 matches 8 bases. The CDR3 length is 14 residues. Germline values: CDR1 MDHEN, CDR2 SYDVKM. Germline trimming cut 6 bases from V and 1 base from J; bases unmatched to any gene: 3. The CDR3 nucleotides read TGTGCCAGCAGGGGGGGACTAGGCACAGATACGCAGTATTTT. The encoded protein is CASRGGLGTDTQYF. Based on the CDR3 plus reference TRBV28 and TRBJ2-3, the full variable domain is DVKVTQSSRYLVKRTGEKVFLECVQDMDHENMFWYRQDPGLGLRLIYFSYDVKMKEKGDIPEGYSVSREKKERFSLILESASTNQTSMYLCASRGGLGTDTQYFGPGTRLTVL.

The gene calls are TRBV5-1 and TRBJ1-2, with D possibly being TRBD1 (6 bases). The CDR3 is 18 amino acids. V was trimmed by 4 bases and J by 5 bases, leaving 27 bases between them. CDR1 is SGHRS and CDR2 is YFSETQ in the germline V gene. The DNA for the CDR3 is TGCGCCAGCAGCCTCTCCCGGGTTGGCTTACAGGGATGGTATGGCTACACCTTC. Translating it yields CASSLSRVGLQGWYGYTF.

CDR3 sequence (DNA): TGTGCCAGCAGCCCCCGGGGGGGGCCAGGGGAGACCCAGTACTTC. As protein: CASSPRGGPGETQYF. The chain carries TRBV3-1 and TRBJ2-5; 8 positions match TRBD2. Germline V CDR1 and CDR2: LGHDT, YNNKEL (reference sequence). V was pared by 4 bases and J by 5 bases, with 9 bases of the junction left unmatched. This CDR3 has 15 amino acids.